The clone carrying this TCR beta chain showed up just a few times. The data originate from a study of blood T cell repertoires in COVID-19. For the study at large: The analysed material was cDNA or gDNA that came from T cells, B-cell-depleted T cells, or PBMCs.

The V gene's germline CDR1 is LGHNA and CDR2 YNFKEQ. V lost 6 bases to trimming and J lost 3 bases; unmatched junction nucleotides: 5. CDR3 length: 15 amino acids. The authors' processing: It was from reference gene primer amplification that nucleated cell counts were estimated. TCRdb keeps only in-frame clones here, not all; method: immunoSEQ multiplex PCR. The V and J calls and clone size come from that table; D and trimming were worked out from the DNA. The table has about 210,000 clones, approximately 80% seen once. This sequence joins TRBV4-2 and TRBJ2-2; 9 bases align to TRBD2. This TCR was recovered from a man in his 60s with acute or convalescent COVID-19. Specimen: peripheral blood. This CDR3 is CASSSGLAYTGELFF. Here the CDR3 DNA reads TGTGCCAGCAGTTCGGGACTAGCCTACACCGGGGAGCTGTTTTTT.